The following is a TCR beta chain sequence with its context. Study processing details: The authors estimated nucleated cell counts from reference gene primer amplification. Produced via immunoSEQ multiplex PCR; TCRdb's table is partial and in-frame only. That table is the source of V, J and clone size, and D and trimming were worked out from the DNA. The sample lists approximately 150,000 clones, 80% to 90% occurring once. The data stem from a study of blood T cell repertoires in COVID-19. Across the whole study: Samples representing acute and convalescent COVID-19 were sourced from the United States, Italy and Spain. T cells, B-cell-depleted T cells, or PBMCs supplied cDNA or gDNA.

The CDR3 is 16 residues long. The V gene lost 3 bases and the J gene lost 1 base, with 15 bases spanning the gap. Germline CDR1 reads SGHVS; CDR2 reads FQNEAQ. This rearrangement joins TRBV7-8 to TRBJ2-5; D might be TRBD2 (6 bases). The specimen was peripheral blood. This TCR derives from a man in his sixties with active or convalescent COVID-19. Written as DNA, the CDR3 is TGTGCCAGCAGCTTCAAGTGGGGGGTTACCCAAGAGACCCAGTACTTC. Protein sequence: CASSFKWGVTQETQYF.